The 17 T cell receptor beta chains below were found in one sample sequenced in a study of blood T cell repertoires in COVID-19. Assay: immunoSEQ multiplex PCR; the TCRdb copy retains only in-frame clones and omits some. There are 150,000 to 200,000 clones in the sample; under 85% occur only once, and 6% to 7% lies in the top ten. The source material was peripheral blood. The receptor set was obtained from a woman aged 40 to 55 with acute or convalescent COVID-19.

The chain links TRBV28 to TRBJ2-3; the match to TRBD1 covers 12 bases. CDR1 and CDR2 (germline): MDHEN, SYDVKM. The CDR3 consists of 15 residues. V shed 7 bases, J shed 4 bases, and the junction held 6 bases outside the gene matches. CDR3 protein: CASTLGTGGSDTQYF. Written as DNA, the CDR3 is TGTGCCAGCACTCTGGGGACAGGGGGCTCAGATACGCAGTATTTT.

The gene calls are TRBV27 and TRBJ1-2, with D possibly being TRBD1 (6 bases). V was trimmed by 5 bases and J by 3 bases, leaving 10 bases between them. The V gene's germline CDR1 is MNHEY and CDR2 SMNVEV (reference sequence). The CDR3 has 13 amino acids. The CDR3 nucleotides are TGTGCCAGCAGTAAACAGGGTCACTATGGCTACACCTTC. Its protein product is CASSKQGHYGYTF.

The gene calls are TRBV19 and TRBJ1-1, with D unresolved. The CDR3 is 14 amino acids. Deletions cut 8 bases from V and 0 bases from J, with 13 bases between. Germline loops: CDR1 LNHDA, CDR2 SQIVND (reference sequence). The CDR3 loop reads CASRLRNLNTEAFF. CDR3 sequence (DNA): TGTGCCAGTCGCCTCAGAAACCTGAACACTGAAGCTTTCTTT.

The rearrangement links TRBV5-6 to TRBJ1-6; TRBD1 might be the D (6 bases). The CDR3 sequence is 16 residues long. Germline V gene data show CDR1 as SGHDT and CDR2 as YYEEEE. Trimming took off 4 bases at V and 6 bases at J, with 17 bases between the two ends. CDR3 sequence reads: CASSTYRTAINSPLHF. Written as DNA, the CDR3 is TGTGCCAGCAGCACCTACCGGACAGCGATTAATTCACCCCTCCACTTT.

V is TRBV3-1 (or the pseudogene TRBV3-2) and J is TRBJ2-7; no clear D gene. CDR3 size: 14 residues. Per the germline V gene, CDR1 is LGHDT and CDR2 is YNNKEL (reference sequence). The V end was cut by 0 bases, the J end by 5 bases, with 11 bases between. The CDR3 region has the DNA TGTGCCAGCAGCCAAGATCGCCTAGTCCACGAGCAGTACTTC. Protein: CASSQDRLVHEQYF.

The chain links TRBV5-5 to TRBJ2-7; 8 bases align to TRBD1. The CDR3 is 14 amino acids. With 4 bases clipped from V and 7 bases from J, the junction kept 10 bases outside the gene matches. The germline gives CDR1 SGHKS, CDR2 YYEKEE (reference sequence). CDR3 DNA sequence: TGTGCCAGCAGCCCACAGGGGGTTGAGATGGAGCAGTACTTC. Translated: CASSPQGVEMEQYF.

J is TRBJ2-1 and V is TRBV7-7; 9 positions agree with TRBD1. The CDR3 is 15 residues long. With V trimmed by 5 bases and J by 8 bases, 10 bases remained unmatched. In germline, CDR1 is SSHAT, CDR2 FNYEAQ (reference sequence). As DNA, the CDR3 is TGTGCCAGCAGCCAGGGACAGGGCCCTCGGGATGAGCAGTTCTTC. It codes for CASSQGQGPRDEQFF.

This clone showed up just a few times. The genes are TRBV6-1 and TRBJ1-1; 8 nucleotides line up with TRBD1. The germline gives CDR1 MNHNS, CDR2 SASEGT. J lost 6 bases, V lost 4 bases, and 13 bases had no gene match. CDR3 length equals 16 residues. CDR3 protein: CASSGGQGVIGSEAFF. In nucleotides, the CDR3 is TGTGCCAGCAGTGGTGGACAGGGTGTCATAGGATCTGAAGCTTTCTTT.

J is TRBJ1-6 and V is TRBV6-4; 7 nucleotides line up with TRBD1. The CDR3 contains 15 residues. The germline V gene encodes CDR1 MRHNA and CDR2 SNTAGT. The V gene end was trimmed by 6 bases and the J gene end by 9 bases; junction bases not matched to a gene: 11. In DNA form, the CDR3 reads TGTGCCAGCAGGGCACAGGGGCAGGTGGTTTCACCCCTCCACTTT. This translates into CASRAQGQVVSPLHF.

On this clone: Other DNA sequences in this specimen translate into the identical CDR3. CDR3 sequence reads: CASSPGLAGETQYF. DNA for the CDR3: TGCGCCAGCAGCCCCGGACTAGCAGGAGAGACCCAGTACTTC. The rearrangement uses TRBV5-1 and TRBJ2-5; 8 bases map to TRBD2. The CDR3 extends over 14 amino acids. Germline V gives CDR1 SGHRS, CDR2 YFSETQ. V was clipped by 4 bases and J by 4 bases; unmatched bases: 6.

This chain connects TRBV28 to TRBJ1-4, with unresolved D. The V and J ends lost 0 bases and 4 bases respectively, with 21 bases between them. Germline-derived CDR1 and CDR2 are MDHEN and SYDVKM. CDR3 size: 19 residues. CDR3 coding DNA: TGTGCCAGCAGTTTATGGGTTCGCGGGAGACGTCTGCATAATGAAAAACTGTTTTTT. This codes for CASSLWVRGRRLHNEKLFF.

The V call is TRBV24-1, the J call TRBJ2-7, with 7 positions matching TRBD2. Trimming at V came to 4 bases and at J to 9 bases, leaving 11 bases not matched to a gene. The V gene's germline CDR1 is KGHDR and CDR2 SFDVKD. The length of the CDR3 is 14 residues. CDR3 region: CATSEAGAPDGQYF. Here the CDR3 DNA reads TGTGCCACCAGTGAGGCGGGAGCGCCGGACGGGCAGTACTTC.

In nucleotides, the CDR3 is TGTGCCTGGAGTCCAGGGGGCCACCAGCCCCAGCATTTT. Translated, it gives CAWSPGGHQPQHF. V is TRBV30 and J is TRBJ1-5; 8 nucleotides line up with TRBD1. This CDR3 region has 13 residues. Germline trimming cut 2 bases from V and 7 bases from J; bases unmatched to any gene: 4. Germline V gene lookup returns CDR1 GTSNPN and CDR2 SVGIG (reference sequence). Based on the CDR3 plus reference TRBV30 and TRBJ1-5, the full variable domain is SQTIHQWPATLVQPVGSPLSLECTVEGTSNPNLYWYRQAAGRGLQLLFYSVGIGQISSEVPQNLSASRPQDRQFILSSKKLLLSDSGFYLCAWSPGGHQPQHFGDGTRLSIL.

The gene calls are TRBV30 and TRBJ1-2; maybe TRBD1 (6 bases). The CDR3 runs 12 residues. Trimming left V 4 bases short and J 7 bases short, with 13 bases between. Per the germline V gene, CDR1 is GTSNPN and CDR2 is SVGIG (reference sequence). CDR3 sequence reads: CAWTGESVGYTF. DNA of the CDR3: TGTGCCTGGACAGGGGAATCGGTTGGCTACACCTTC.

The chain joins TRBV9 to TRBJ2-3; 7 bases are shared with TRBD2. The CDR3 length is 14 residues. The junction had 8 bases not matched to a gene; V was cut back by 4 bases and J by 6 bases. CDR1 and CDR2 from the germline V gene are SGDLS and YYNGEE. The CDR3 nucleotides read TGTGCCAGCAGCCCCGGGGGGAATATGGATACGCAGTATTTT. Its protein is CASSPGGNMDTQYF. Variable domain in full (rest from reference TRBV9 and TRBJ2-3): DSGVTQTPKHLITATGQRVTLRCSPRSGDLSVYWYQQSLDQGLQFLIQYYNGEERAKGNILERFSAQQFPDLHSELNLSSLELGDSALYFCASSPGGNMDTQYFGPGTRLTVL.

This clone was counted a single time. This rearrangement joins TRBV7-9 to TRBJ2-7; the D is unclear. This CDR3 is 13 amino acids long. The V gene's germline CDR1 is SEHNR and CDR2 FQNEAQ (reference sequence). V was clipped by 1 base and J by 5 bases, with 9 bases between them. CDR3 residues: CASSLVSADEQYF. Written as DNA, the CDR3 is TGTGCCAGCAGCTTAGTGAGTGCCGACGAGCAGTACTTC.

This chain connects TRBV19 to TRBJ2-2; 8 nucleotides match TRBD1. The CDR3 sequence is 17 residues long. V dropped 4 bases and J dropped 5; count of bases not matched to a gene: 12. In germline, CDR1 is LNHDA, CDR2 SQIVND (reference sequence). DNA for the CDR3: TGTGCCAGTAGTAAGGGACGACAGGGGTTGGTAACCGGGGAGCTGTTTTTT. Translated: CASSKGRQGLVTGELFF.